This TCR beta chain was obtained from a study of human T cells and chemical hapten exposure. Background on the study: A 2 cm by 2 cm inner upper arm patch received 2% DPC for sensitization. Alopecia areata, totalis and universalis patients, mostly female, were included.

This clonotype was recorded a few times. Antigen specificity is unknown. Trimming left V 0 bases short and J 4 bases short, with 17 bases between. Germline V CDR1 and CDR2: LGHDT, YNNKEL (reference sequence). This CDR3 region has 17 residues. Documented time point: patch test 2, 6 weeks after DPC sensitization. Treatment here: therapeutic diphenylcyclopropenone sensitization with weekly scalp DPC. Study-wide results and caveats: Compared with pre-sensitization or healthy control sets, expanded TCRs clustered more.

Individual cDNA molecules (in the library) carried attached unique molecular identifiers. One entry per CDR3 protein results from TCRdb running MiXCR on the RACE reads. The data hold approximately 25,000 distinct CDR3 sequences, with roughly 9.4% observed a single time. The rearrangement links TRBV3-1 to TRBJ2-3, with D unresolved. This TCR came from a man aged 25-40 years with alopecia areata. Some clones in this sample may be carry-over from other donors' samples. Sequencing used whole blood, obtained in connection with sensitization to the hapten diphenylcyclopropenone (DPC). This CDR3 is CASSQESGRMSPDTQYF. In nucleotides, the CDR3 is TGTGCCAGCAGCCAAGAAAGTGGCAGGATGTCCCCAGATACGCAGTATTTT.